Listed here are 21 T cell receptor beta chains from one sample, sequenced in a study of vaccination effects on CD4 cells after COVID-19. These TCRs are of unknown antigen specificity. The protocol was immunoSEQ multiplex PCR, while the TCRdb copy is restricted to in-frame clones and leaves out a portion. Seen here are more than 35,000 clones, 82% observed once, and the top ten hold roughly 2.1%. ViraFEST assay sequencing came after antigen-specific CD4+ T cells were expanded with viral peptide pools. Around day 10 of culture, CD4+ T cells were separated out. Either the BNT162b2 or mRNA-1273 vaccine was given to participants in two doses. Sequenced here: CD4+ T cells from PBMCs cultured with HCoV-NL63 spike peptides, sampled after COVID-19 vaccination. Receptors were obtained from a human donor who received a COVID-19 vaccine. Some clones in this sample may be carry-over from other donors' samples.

The CDR3: CASSKPGLAVEQFF. The CDR3 DNA reads TGTGCCAGCAGCAAGCCGGGACTAGCGGTCGAGCAGTTCTTC. The chain joins TRBV7-2 to TRBJ2-1; 11 bases agree with TRBD2. Germline assignment: CDR1 SGHTA and CDR2 FQGNSA. The J segment lost 10 bases and the V segment lost 5 bases, leaving 7 bases of the junction unmatched. CDR3 length: 14 amino acids.

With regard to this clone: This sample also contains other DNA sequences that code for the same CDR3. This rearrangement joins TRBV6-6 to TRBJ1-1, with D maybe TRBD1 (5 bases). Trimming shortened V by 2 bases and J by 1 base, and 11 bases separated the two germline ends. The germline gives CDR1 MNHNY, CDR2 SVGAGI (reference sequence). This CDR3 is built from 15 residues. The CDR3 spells CASSYARGSNTEAFF. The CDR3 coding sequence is TGTGCCAGCAGTTACGCTCGGGGGTCGAACACTGAAGCTTTCTTT.

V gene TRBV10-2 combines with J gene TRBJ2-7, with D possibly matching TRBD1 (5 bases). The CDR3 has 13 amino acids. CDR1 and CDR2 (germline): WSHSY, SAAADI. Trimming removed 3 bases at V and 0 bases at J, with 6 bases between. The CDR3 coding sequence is TGCGCCAGCAGTGACAGGGACTCCTACGAGCAGTACGTC. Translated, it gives CASSDRDSYEQYV.

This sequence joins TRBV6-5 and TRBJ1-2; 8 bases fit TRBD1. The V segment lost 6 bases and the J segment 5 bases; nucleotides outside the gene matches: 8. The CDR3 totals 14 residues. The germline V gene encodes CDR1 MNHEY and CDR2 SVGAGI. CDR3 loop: CASRVGQGRYGYTF. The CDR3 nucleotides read TGTGCCAGCAGAGTCGGACAGGGAAGGTATGGCTACACCTTC.

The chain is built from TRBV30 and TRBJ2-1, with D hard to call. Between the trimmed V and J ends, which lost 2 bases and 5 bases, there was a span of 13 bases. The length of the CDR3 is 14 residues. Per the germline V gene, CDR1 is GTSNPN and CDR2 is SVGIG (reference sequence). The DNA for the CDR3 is TGTGCCTGGAGTTACGGCCAAGTCAACAATGAGCAGTTCTTC. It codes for CAWSYGQVNNEQFF. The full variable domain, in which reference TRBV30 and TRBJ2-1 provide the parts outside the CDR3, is SQTIHQWPATLVQPVGSPLSLECTVEGTSNPNLYWYRQAAGRGLQLLFYSVGIGQISSEVPQNLSASRPQDRQFILSSKKLLLSDSGFYLCAWSYGQVNNEQFFGPGTRLTVL.

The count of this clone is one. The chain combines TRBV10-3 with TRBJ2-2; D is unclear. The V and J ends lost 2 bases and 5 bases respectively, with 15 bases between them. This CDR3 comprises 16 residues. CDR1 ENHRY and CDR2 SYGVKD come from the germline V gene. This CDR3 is CAISEGAISGTGELFF. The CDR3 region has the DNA TGTGCCATCAGTGAGGGAGCAATTAGTGGGACCGGGGAGCTGTTTTTT.

This CDR3 is CASSMGLPPFIQYF. The DNA of the CDR3 is TGCGCCAGCAGCATGGGACTTCCCCCCTTCATTCAGTACTTC. The chain carries TRBV5-1 and TRBJ2-4; D is possibly TRBD2 (6 bases). This CDR3 region has 14 residues. V dropped 4 bases and J dropped 9 bases, with 17 bases sitting between them. Germline loops: CDR1 SGHRS, CDR2 YFSETQ.

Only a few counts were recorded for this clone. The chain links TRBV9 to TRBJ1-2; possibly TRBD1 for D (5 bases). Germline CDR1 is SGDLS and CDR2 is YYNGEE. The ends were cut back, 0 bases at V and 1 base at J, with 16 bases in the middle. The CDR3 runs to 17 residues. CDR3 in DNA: TGTGCCAGCAGCGTAGGAGTGCGGGCAGGGAATAACTATGGCTACACCTTC. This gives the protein CASSVGVRAGNNYGYTF.

CDR3 protein: CASRAGNEKLFF. The CDR3 coding sequence is TGTGCCAGCAGGGCTGGAAATGAAAAACTGTTTTTT. The gene calls are TRBV6-5 and TRBJ1-4; D remains ambiguous. Germline loops: CDR1 MNHEY, CDR2 SVGAGI. CDR3 size: 12 residues. Trimming stripped 6 bases from V and 5 bases from J, with 7 bases between.

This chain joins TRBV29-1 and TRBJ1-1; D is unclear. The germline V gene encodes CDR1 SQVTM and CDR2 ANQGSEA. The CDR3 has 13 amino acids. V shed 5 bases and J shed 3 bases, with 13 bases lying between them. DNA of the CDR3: TGCAGCGTTCTCCGGGAGGAAGACACTGAAGCTTTCTTT. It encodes CSVLREEDTEAFF. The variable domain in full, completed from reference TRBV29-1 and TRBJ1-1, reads SAVISQKPSRDICQRGTSLTIQCQVDSQVTMMFWYRQQPGQSLTLIATANQGSEATYESGFVIDKFPISRPNLTFSTLTVSNMSPEDSSIYLCSVLREEDTEAFFGQGTRLTVV.

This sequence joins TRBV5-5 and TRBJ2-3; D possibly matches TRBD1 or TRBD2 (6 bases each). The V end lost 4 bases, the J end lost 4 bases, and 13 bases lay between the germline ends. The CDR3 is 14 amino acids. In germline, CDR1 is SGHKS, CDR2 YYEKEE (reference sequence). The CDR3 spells CASSGVGGADTQYF. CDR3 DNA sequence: TGTGCCAGCAGCGGTGTCGGGGGCGCAGATACGCAGTATTTT.

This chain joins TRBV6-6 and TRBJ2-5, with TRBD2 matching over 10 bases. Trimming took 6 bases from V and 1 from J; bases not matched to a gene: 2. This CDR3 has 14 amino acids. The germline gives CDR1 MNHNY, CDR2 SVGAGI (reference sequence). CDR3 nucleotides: TGTGCCAGCAGCGTAGCGGGGGGCCAAGAGACCCAGTACTTC. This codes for CASSVAGGQETQYF.

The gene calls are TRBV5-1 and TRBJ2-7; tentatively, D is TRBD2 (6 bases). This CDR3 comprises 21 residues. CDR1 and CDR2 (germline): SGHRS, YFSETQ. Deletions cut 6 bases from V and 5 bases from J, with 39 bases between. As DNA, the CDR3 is TGCGCCAGCACCAAACTTCCCCCCGGGACGGGAGCCATTCAACTTGGGGACGAGCAGTACGTC. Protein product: CASTKLPPGTGAIQLGDEQYV.

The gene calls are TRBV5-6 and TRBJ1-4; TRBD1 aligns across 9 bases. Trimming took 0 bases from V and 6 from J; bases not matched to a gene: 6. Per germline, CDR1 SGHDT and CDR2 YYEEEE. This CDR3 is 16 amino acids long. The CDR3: CASSLGDRARYEKLFF. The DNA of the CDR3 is TGTGCCAGCAGCTTGGGGGACAGGGCGAGGTATGAAAAACTGTTTTTT.

CDR3 coding DNA: TGCGCCAGCAGCTGGGGACAGGGGGTTCACGGTGCCGGGGAGCTGTTTTTT. Translation gives CASSWGQGVHGAGELFF. The chain is built from TRBV5-1 and TRBJ2-2, with 11 bases fitting TRBD1. The length of the CDR3 is 17 residues. The junction had 10 bases not matched to a gene; V was cut back by 3 bases and J by 6 bases. Germline loops: CDR1 SGHRS, CDR2 YFSETQ.

DNA for the CDR3: TGTGCCAGTCTTAAGACGGGACAGGGGCCCACCGGGGAGCTGTTTTTT. Amino acids: CASLKTGQGPTGELFF. The chain recombines TRBV19 with TRBJ2-2; 10 nucleotides match TRBD1. Per germline, CDR1 LNHDA and CDR2 SQIVND (reference sequence). Losses at the gene ends were 8 bases for V and 4 bases for J; bases not matched to a gene: 10. The CDR3 totals 16 residues.

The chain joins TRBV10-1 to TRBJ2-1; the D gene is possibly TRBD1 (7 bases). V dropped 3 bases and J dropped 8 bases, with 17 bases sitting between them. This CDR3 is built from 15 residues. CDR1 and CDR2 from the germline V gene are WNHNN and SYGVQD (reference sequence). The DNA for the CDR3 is TGCGCCAGCAGTGAACGGAGGGGGCAGTATCATGAGCAGTTCTTC. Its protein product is CASSERRGQYHEQFF.

The DNA for the CDR3 is TGTGCCATCAGTGGTGGCGACGAAGAGACCCAGTACTTC. The encoded protein is CAISGGDEETQYF. This chain joins TRBV10-3 and TRBJ2-5, with D unresolved. This CDR3 is built from 13 residues. Trimming pared 4 bases from V and 3 bases from J, leaving 9 bases between. The germline gives CDR1 ENHRY, CDR2 SYGVKD.

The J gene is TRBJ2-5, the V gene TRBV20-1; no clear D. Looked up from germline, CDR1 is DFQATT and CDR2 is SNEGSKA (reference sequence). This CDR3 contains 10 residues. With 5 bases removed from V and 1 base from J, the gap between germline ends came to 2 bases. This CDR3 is CSAGQETQYF. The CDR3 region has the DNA TGCAGTGCTGGCCAAGAGACCCAGTACTTC.

CDR3 in DNA: TGTGCCAGCTCAAATTTGAGACAGGACCCCACTGAAGCTTTCTTT. Translating gives CASSNLRQDPTEAFF. This sequence joins TRBV18 and TRBJ1-1; perhaps TRBD1 as D (6 bases). V gave up 5 bases and J gave up 4 bases, with 17 bases separating them. This CDR3 has 15 residues. Germline CDR1 and CDR2: KGHSH and LQKENI.

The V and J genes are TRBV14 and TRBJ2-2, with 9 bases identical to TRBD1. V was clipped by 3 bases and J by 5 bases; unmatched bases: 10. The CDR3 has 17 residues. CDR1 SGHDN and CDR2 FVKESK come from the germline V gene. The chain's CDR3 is CASSHGLWTGVTGELFF. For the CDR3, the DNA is TGTGCCAGCAGCCACGGACTATGGACAGGGGTGACCGGGGAGCTGTTTTTT.